The clone carrying this T cell receptor beta chain showed up just a few times. What it binds is not known. This record belongs to a study of CD8 T cells in ankylosing spondylitis. Broader study findings: Seemingly distinctive of ankylosing spondylitis blood was a TCR beta motif formed by eight highly homologous variants. Earlier reports found some motif variants in synovial fluid and blood in reactive arthritis. Within matched ankylosing spondylitis synovial fluid, disease-linked clones were reportedly significantly enriched.

CDR3 length equals 12 residues. Trimming removed 8 bases from V and 7 bases from J; junction bases left unmatched: 5. Germline loops: CDR1 MNHEY, CDR2 SMNVEV (reference sequence). Molecular-barcoded quantitative 5'-RACE produced these TCR beta libraries. TCRdb re-derived calls from the 5' RACE reads in MiXCR, one entry per CDR3 protein. Of about 130,000 distinct CDR3 sequences listed, about 15% are singletons. V is TRBV27 and J is TRBJ1-1, with 9 bases matching TRBD1. This receptor was identified in a male donor with ankylosing spondylitis. The material sequenced was blood, either unsorted or a sorted T cell fraction (not recorded which). The CDR3 DNA sequence: TGTGCCAGCGGTACAGGGGGCGTTGAAGCTTTCTTT. Translating it yields CASGTGGVEAFF.